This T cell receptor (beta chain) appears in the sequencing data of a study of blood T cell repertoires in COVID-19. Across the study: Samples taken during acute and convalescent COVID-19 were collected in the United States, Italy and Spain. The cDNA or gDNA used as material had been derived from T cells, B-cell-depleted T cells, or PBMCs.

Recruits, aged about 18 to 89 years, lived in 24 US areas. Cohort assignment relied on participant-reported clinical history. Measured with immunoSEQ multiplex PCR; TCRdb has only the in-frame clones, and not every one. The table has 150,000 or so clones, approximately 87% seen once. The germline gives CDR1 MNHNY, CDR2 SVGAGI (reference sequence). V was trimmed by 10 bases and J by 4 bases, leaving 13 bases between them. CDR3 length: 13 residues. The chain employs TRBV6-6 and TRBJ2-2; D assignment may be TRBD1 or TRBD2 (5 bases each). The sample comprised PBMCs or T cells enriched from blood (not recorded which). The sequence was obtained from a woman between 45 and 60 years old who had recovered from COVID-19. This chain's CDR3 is CATRGVFTGELFF. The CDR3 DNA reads TGTGCCACCAGAGGGGTTTTCACCGGGGAGCTGTTTTTT.